The 8 T cell receptor beta chains reported below all come from one sample, sequenced in a study of T-cell memory formation after mild COVID-19. Via MiXCR, TCRdb re-called the 5' RACE reads, giving one row per CDR3 protein. The top ten hold about 8.4% of the sample, which has hundreds of thousands of distinct CDR3 sequences, about 22% seen once. The source material was PBMCs or a T cell subset sorted from them (not recorded which). All receptors derive from an adult woman who had mild COVID-19 (a few samples of this study predate the infection). Cell type and time point are not known.

This clonotype was counted between two and nine times. This CDR3 is CASSTRGREGGYTF. The DNA of the CDR3 is TGTGCCAGCAGCACTAGGGGGCGTGAAGGGGGCTACACCTTC. The chain joins TRBV12-3 or TRBV12-4 to TRBJ1-2, with 7 bases fitting TRBD1. The junction had 12 bases not matched to a gene; V was cut back by 6 bases and J by 8 bases. This CDR3 is built from 14 residues.

J is TRBJ2-1 and V is TRBV6-5; D remains ambiguous. The CDR3 extends over 12 amino acids. Trimming stripped 5 bases from V and 10 bases from J, with 12 bases between. CDR1 is MNHEY, CDR2 SVGAGI, per germline. CDR3 nucleotides: TGTGCCAGCAGTAACGGCCCCGGGGAGCAGTTCTTC. Its translation: CASSNGPGEQFF.

This clonotype was found a few times. The genes are TRBV15 and TRBJ2-1; no clear D gene. From germline, CDR1 is LNHNV and CDR2 YYDKDF (reference sequence). The CDR3 is made up of 13 amino acids. V was clipped by 3 bases and J by 15 bases, with 18 bases between them. The CDR3 DNA sequence: TGTGCCACCAGCAGGTTCTTAGGTGGTGGTCCGTTCTTC. Translation: CATSRFLGGGPFF. Variable domain in full (rest from reference TRBV15 and TRBJ2-1): DAMVIQNPRYQVTQFGKPVTLSCSQTLNHNVMYWYQQKSSQAPKLLFHYYDKDFNNEADTPDNFQSRRPNTSFCFLDIRSPGLGDTAMYLCATSRFLGGGPFFGPGTRLTVL.

This clonotype was counted a few times. CDR3 nucleotides: TGTGCCAGCAGCCGGGGACAGGGGGCCCTCGAGCAGTACTTC. Protein: CASSRGQGALEQYF. V and J are TRBV12-3 or TRBV12-4 and TRBJ2-7; 12 nucleotides line up with TRBD1. After removal of 6 bases from V and 6 bases from J, the junction contained 6 bases not matched to a gene. This CDR3 spans 14 amino acids.

This clonotype was counted between two and nine times. The chain combines TRBV5-6 with TRBJ1-2; no reliable D call. CDR3 length: 12 residues. CDR1 is SGHDT and CDR2 is YYEEEE in the germline V gene. V was trimmed by 4 bases and J by 3 bases, leaving 7 bases between them. CDR3 in DNA: TGTGCCAGCAGCATTGCAGACTATGGCTACACCTTC. This sequence encodes CASSIADYGYTF.

The table lists this clonotype with a few counts. The chain employs TRBV7-9 and TRBJ1-1; 7 nucleotides match TRBD1. V gave up 0 bases and J gave up 5 bases; unmatched junction bases: 6. The CDR3 spans 15 residues. The germline gives CDR1 SEHNR, CDR2 FQNEAQ (reference sequence). The CDR3 loop reads CASSLAGTVRTEAFF. The CDR3 region has the DNA TGTGCCAGCAGCTTAGCGGGGACAGTGAGGACTGAAGCTTTCTTT. The whole variable domain, filled in from reference TRBV7-9 and TRBJ1-1, reads DTGVSQNPRHKITKRGQNVTFRCDPISEHNRLYWYRQTLGQGPEFLTYFQNEAQLEKSRLLSDRFSAERPKGSFSTLEIQRTEQGDSAMYLCASSLAGTVRTEAFFGQGTRLTVV.

The CDR3 DNA reads TGTGCCTCGGGGGGGCTCCCCTACGAGCAGTACTTC. Protein sequence: CASGGLPYEQYF. V is TRBV30 and J is TRBJ2-7; 8 positions agree with TRBD2. CDR1 and CDR2 (germline): GTSNPN, SVGIG (reference sequence). Trimming at V came to 7 bases and at J to 2 bases, leaving 4 bases not matched to a gene. The CDR3 spans 12 residues.

The chain combines TRBV7-9 with TRBJ2-3; D remains unclear. The CDR3 has 13 amino acids. V dropped 5 bases and J dropped 6 bases, with 12 bases sitting between them. Germline V lookup: CDR1 SEHNR, CDR2 FQNEAQ (reference sequence). The CDR3 is CASSREVVDTQYF. The CDR3 DNA sequence: TGTGCCAGCAGCCGAGAGGTTGTGGATACGCAGTATTTT.